A single sample is the source of the 5 T cell receptor beta chains below, sequenced in a study of cytomegalovirus exposure and HLA in healthy donors. The PCR was carried out with 60 Vbeta primers and 13 Jbeta primers. TCRdb's table, derived via immunoSEQ multiplex PCR, lists solely in-frame clones and lacks some. The data show approximately 77,000 clones, roughly 76% seen once. Sequenced sample: PBMCs. Source of these receptors: a male donor in good health and CMV-seropositive.

The V and J genes are TRBV6-4 and TRBJ2-1; D is perhaps TRBD1 (6 bases). Germline V gene sequence: CDR1 MRHNA, CDR2 SNTAGT. The V gene lost 0 bases and the J gene lost 2 bases, with 11 bases spanning the gap. This CDR3 comprises 16 residues. DNA for the CDR3: TGTGCCAGCAGTGACTCTGGGGGCCCAGCCTACAATGAGCAGTTCTTC. It codes for CASSDSGGPAYNEQFF.

The rearrangement links TRBV19 to TRBJ1-5; D may be TRBD1 (6 bases). The CDR3 totals 15 residues. V lost 5 bases and J lost 6, with 17 bases in between. Germline CDR1 LNHDA, CDR2 SQIVND (reference sequence). The CDR3 sequence: CASSVNREQFQPQHF. CDR3 nucleotides: TGTGCCAGTAGTGTTAACAGGGAGCAGTTTCAGCCCCAGCATTTT.

The chain joins TRBV28 to TRBJ1-2; D is perhaps TRBD1 (6 bases). CDR1 and CDR2 from the germline V gene are MDHEN and SYDVKM. There are 15 residues in the CDR3. The V and J ends lost 4 bases and 2 bases respectively, with 14 bases between them. The CDR3 DNA reads TGTGCCAGCAGTTCTCCCGGGACACTAAACTATGGCTACACCTTC. The encoded protein is CASSSPGTLNYGYTF.

The V and J genes are TRBV7-2 and TRBJ2-7; 7 positions match TRBD1. The CDR3 is made up of 12 amino acids. The germline CDR1 and CDR2 sequences are SGHTA and FQGNSA. Trimming took 5 bases from V and 11 from J; bases not matched to a gene: 9. The CDR3 protein is CASSQTQGEKYF. The CDR3 DNA follows: TGTGCCAGCAGCCAGACCCAGGGGGAAAAGTACTTC.

The chain couples TRBV28 to TRBJ1-1; D remains unclear. V was cut by 8 bases and J by 1 base, with 11 bases left in between. This CDR3 is built from 13 residues. Germline values: CDR1 MDHEN, CDR2 SYDVKM. CDR3 nucleotide sequence: TGTGCCAGCCTTCTTTCAGGGAACACTGAAGCTTTCTTT. This codes for CASLLSGNTEAFF.